A selection of T cell receptor beta chains follows, all from one sample in a study of blood T cells in healthy people across ages. Each CDR3 protein gets one entry after TCRdb re-called the 5' RACE reads with MiXCR. Here the sample spans about 1,600,000 distinct CDR3 sequences, around 42% being singletons. Sequenced input: blood. Receptors originate from a woman aged 18-29 years in good health. Each CDR3 is given with its conserved first and last residue. A D gene is named only where the DNA matches it firmly. Some rows mark clone size as missing; the rest say once, few, many or name a class of expanded clone.

D	V	J	size	CDR3	DNA
TRBD1	TRBV12-3/TRBV12-4	TRBJ1-2	few	CASSLGGQFGYTF	TGTGCCAGCAGTTTAGGGGGACAGTTTGGCTACACCTTC
.	TRBV14	TRBJ2-4	.	CASSLYTDIKVEQYF	TGTGCCAGCAGCCTATACACGGACATAAAAGTGGAGCAGTACTTC
.	TRBV12-3/TRBV12-4	TRBJ2-7	few	CASSFSVPYEQYF	TGTGCCAGCAGTTTCTCTGTTCCCTACGAGCAGTACTTC
TRBD1	TRBV12-3/TRBV12-4	TRBJ1-1	few	CASSPRTGLRAFF	TGTGCCAGCAGTCCCAGGACAGGCCTCAGAGCTTTCTTT
.	TRBV6-1	TRBJ1-2	.	CASSEPWGYTF	TGTGCCAGCAGTGAGCCATGGGGCTACACCTTC
TRBD2	TRBV27	TRBJ2-4	.	CATRLAGVVENIQYF	TGTGCCACCCGACTAGCGGGAGTCGTGGAAAACATTCAGTACTTC
.	TRBV6-5	TRBJ1-1	once	CAGSYRLYTEAFF	TGTGCCGGCAGCTATCGGTTGTACACTGAAGCTTTCTTT
TRBD2	TRBV12-3/TRBV12-4	TRBJ2-5	.	CASSFDTSGETQYF	TGTGCCAGCAGTTTTGATACTAGCGGAGAGACCCAGTACTTC
.	TRBV5-1	TRBJ2-1	.	CVSSLRAGATYNEQFF	TGCGTCAGCAGCTTGAGGGCAGGAGCTACATACAATGAGCAGTTCTTC
.	TRBV7-8	TRBJ2-7	.	CASRRRDGSYEQYF	TGTGCCAGCCGTCGTAGGGACGGCTCCTACGAGCAGTACTTC
.	TRBV7-6	TRBJ1-6	.	CASSNGGYSPLHF	TGTGCCAGCAGCAACGGGGGTTATTCACCCCTCCACTTT
.	TRBV25-1	TRBJ2-1	.	CASSGSIVHEQFF	TGTGCCAGCAGTGGATCCATCGTCCATGAGCAGTTCTTC
.	TRBV20-1	TRBJ2-2	.	CSASNLWTGTGEPFF	TGCAGTGCTAGCAACCTTTGGACGGGAACCGGGGAGCCGTTTTTT
.	TRBV6-1	TRBJ2-5	.	CASSSDRGVETQYF	TGTGCCAGCAGCAGCGACAGAGGGGTGGAGACCCAGTACTTC
.	TRBV5-1	TRBJ1-5	.	CASSTGLAFEPQHF	TGCGCCAGCAGCACAGGGTTGGCTTTTGAGCCCCAGCATTTT
TRBD1	TRBV4-1	TRBJ1-1	.	CASSQDNRGTEAFF	TGCGCCAGCAGCCAAGATAACAGGGGAACTGAAGCTTTCTTT
TRBD2	TRBV20-1	TRBJ2-7	few	CSARPSGVTYEQYF	TGCAGTGCTAGACCTAGCGGGGTTACCTACGAGCAGTACTTC